This is a list of T cell receptor beta chains from one sample in a study of blood T cell repertoires in COVID-19. Measured with immunoSEQ multiplex PCR; TCRdb has only the in-frame clones, and not every one. The table includes around 200,000 clones, about 88% detected once. The sequenced material came from PBMCs or T cells enriched from blood (not recorded which). The receptors stem from a woman aged 25 to 45 who had recovered from COVID-19. The CDR3 runs from the conserved cysteine through the conserved F or W. The order of the fields is J gene, clone size, V gene, D gene, CDR3 protein, CDR3 DNA. D genes are given only for firm matches. Clone size is shown for a subset of rows, as once, few, many or a class of expanded clone.

TRBJ2-1	NA	TRBV7-2	TRBD1	CASSIRTGPTYNEQFF	TGTGCCAGCAGCATAAGGACAGGGCCTACCTACAATGAGCAGTTCTTC
TRBJ1-1	NA	TRBV5-1	NA	CASSSIGGNTEAFF	TGCGCCAGCAGCTCAATCGGGGGGAACACTGAAGCTTTCTTT
TRBJ1-5	NA	TRBV12-3/TRBV12-4	NA	CASSHLRQALQHF	TGTGCCAGCAGCCACCTGAGACAGGCTCTTCAGCATTTT
TRBJ2-7	NA	TRBV7-9	TRBD1	CASSLMYRGRGEQYF	TGTGCCAGCAGCTTAATGTACAGGGGGCGAGGCGAGCAGTACTTC
TRBJ1-5	many	TRBV20-1	NA	CSASQGDQPQHF	TGCAGTGCAAGTCAAGGGGATCAGCCCCAGCATTTT
TRBJ1-1	NA	TRBV2	NA	CASSDSVNTEAFF	TGTGCCAGCAGTGATTCAGTAAACACTGAAGCTTTCTTT
TRBJ2-3	NA	TRBV12-3/TRBV12-4	NA	CASSLRGGDTQYF	TGTGCCAGCAGCTTACGTGGGGGCGATACGCAGTATTTT
TRBJ1-5	NA	TRBV4-3	NA	CASSQQVNQPQHF	TGCGCCAGCAGCCAACAGGTAAATCAGCCCCAGCATTTT
TRBJ1-6	NA	TRBV7-8	NA	CASSFSPDRNNSPLHF	TGTGCCAGCAGCTTTTCCCCGGACAGAAATAATTCACCCCTCCACTTT
TRBJ1-1	NA	TRBV25-1	NA	CASGITGTEAFF	TGTGCCAGCGGCATTACGGGTACTGAAGCTTTCTTT
TRBJ2-7	NA	TRBV4-2	TRBD2	CASSQDHSGGYEQYF	TGTGCCAGCAGCCAAGACCATAGCGGGGGCTACGAGCAGTACTTC
TRBJ1-1	NA	TRBV4-2	NA	CASSRSKGHLNTEAFF	TGTGCCAGCAGCCGGAGTAAGGGACACTTAAACACTGAAGCTTTCTTT
TRBJ1-2	NA	TRBV28	TRBD1	CASRTGEFGYTF	TGTGCCAGCAGAACAGGGGAATTTGGCTACACCTTC
TRBJ2-5	NA	TRBV9	TRBD2	CASSAAPLAGLVTQYF	TGTGCCAGCAGCGCCGCCCCCCTAGCGGGGCTGGTGACCCAGTACTTC
TRBJ1-3	NA	TRBV7-2	NA	CASSSGISSGNTIYF	TGTGCCAGCAGCTCCGGGATCAGCTCTGGAAACACCATATATTTT
TRBJ1-2	NA	TRBV7-9	NA	CASSFSANGYTF	TGTGCCAGCAGTTTTTCCGCGAATGGCTACACCTTC
TRBJ2-3	NA	TRBV11-3	NA	CASSPDGSGHTQYF	TGTGCCAGCAGCCCGGATGGTAGCGGTCATACGCAGTATTTT
TRBJ1-4	NA	TRBV3-1/TRBV3-2	NA	CASSQDSWTDTTNEKLFF	TGTGCCAGCAGCCAAGACAGTTGGACAGACACAACTAATGAAAAACTGTTTTTT
TRBJ1-6	NA	TRBV6-5	NA	CATLPGYEGNSPLHF	TGTGCCACCCTCCCGGGGTATGAGGGTAATTCACCCCTCCACTTT
TRBJ1-2	NA	TRBV2	TRBD1	CARGGQGFGYTF	TGTGCCAGAGGGGGACAGGGCTTCGGCTACACCTTC
TRBJ1-5	NA	TRBV6-6	TRBD1	CASSLRPGTGINQPQHF	TGTGCCAGCAGTCTCCGACCCGGGACAGGGATCAATCAGCCCCAGCATTTT
TRBJ2-3	NA	TRBV25-1	TRBD1	CASSGRTGSTDTQYF	TGTGCCAGCAGTGGAAGGACAGGGAGCACAGATACGCAGTATTTT
TRBJ2-2	NA	TRBV7-9	NA	CASTIQGERTGELFF	TGTGCCAGCACCATACAGGGAGAGCGCACCGGGGAGCTGTTTTTT
TRBJ2-7	once	TRBV9	TRBD1	CASSVRGLDEQYF	TGTGCCAGCAGCGTAAGGGGGCTCGACGAGCAGTACTTC
TRBJ2-1	NA	TRBV28	TRBD1	CASWTGQVINEQFF	TGTGCCAGCTGGACGGGACAGGTAATCAATGAGCAGTTCTTC
TRBJ2-1	NA	TRBV15	NA	CATSRPLDNEQFF	TGTGCCACCAGCAGACCACTAGACAATGAGCAGTTCTTC
TRBJ1-1	few	TRBV6-2/TRBV6-3	NA	CASSRTALNTEAFF	TGTGCCAGCAGTAGGACTGCACTGAACACTGAAGCTTTCTTT
TRBJ1-1	NA	TRBV27	NA	CASSLNRVAEAFF	TGTGCCAGCAGCCTCAACAGGGTGGCTGAAGCTTTCTTT
TRBJ2-1	few	TRBV6-1	TRBD2	CASSEAAGGNEQFF	TGTGCCAGCAGTGAAGCGGCGGGGGGCAATGAGCAGTTCTTC
TRBJ2-7	once	TRBV2	TRBD2	CASSVLAGVDEQYF	TGTGCCAGCAGTGTTTTAGCGGGGGTGGACGAGCAGTACTTC
TRBJ1-2	NA	TRBV10-3	NA	CAISGRGRGYTF	TGTGCCATCAGTGGCAGGGGTCGAGGCTACACCTTC